This TCR beta chain emerged from a study of control samples from healthy donors and cancer patients. Germline V CDR1 and CDR2: SGHTA, FQGNSA. The CDR3 spans 13 residues. Trimming removed 5 bases from V and 6 bases from J; junction bases left unmatched: 4. TCRdb's copy holds only in-frame clones and misses some; the assay was immunoSEQ multiplex PCR. Of under 75,000 clones listed, around nine tenths were seen once; the top ten hold more than 0.95%. Sequencing was performed on PBMCs. The chain couples TRBV7-2 to TRBJ2-7, with 10 bases identical to TRBD2. This TCR came from a woman in her 50s with colorectal cancer. Written as DNA, the CDR3 is TGTGCCAGCAGCATGGGACTAGCGACCGAGCAGTACTTC. Protein product: CASSMGLATEQYF.